This TCR beta chain was sequenced for a study of CXCR3-negative and CXCR3-positive naive CD8 T cells. Frequency places this clonotype as medium-sized. Its antigen is unknown. The CDR3 is 11 residues long. Germline V gene sequence: CDR1 DFQATT, CDR2 SNEGSKA (reference sequence). Preparation of TRB cDNA libraries relied on 5' RACE carrying UMI labels. Reanalyzing the 5' RACE reads, TCRdb keeps one entry per CDR3 protein, without DNA. The table gives about 6,000 distinct CDR3 sequences; the top ten clones make up around 1.7% of it. Findings and caveats of the study: Naive CXCR3-positive and CXCR3-negative cells shared similar TRBV-TRBJ usage, unlike memory cells. Hydrophobicity of TRB CDR3s was greater in CXCR3-positive naive cells than in CXCR3-negative naive cells.

V gene TRBV20-1 combines with J gene TRBJ2-1; TCRdb's D call of TRBD2 is untestable without DNA. The source is a human donor in good health. Some clones in this sample may be carry-over from other donors' samples. The specimen was naive CXCR3+ CD8+ T cells from blood. Regarding subset: CD45RO-CCR7+CD27+CD95- naive CD8+ T cells expressing CXCR3 (TNR3+). This CDR3 is CSAPYPYEQFF.